Listed below are T cell receptor beta chains from one sample, sequenced in a study of PD-1 blockade in classical Hodgkin lymphoma. Profiled with immunoSEQ multiplex PCR; TCRdb holds only in-frame clones, not every one. Of approximately 4,900 clones listed, 55% to 70% are singletons. Specimen: peripheral blood mononuclear cells (PBMCs), collected at baseline. These receptors all stem from a human donor with classical Hodgkin lymphoma. Each CDR3 is given with its conserved first and last residue. The D gene is left open where the match is weak. Clone size appears in some rows only: once, few, many, or a class for an expanded clone.

TRBV9	NA	NA	TRBJ2-1	TGTGCCAGCAGCGTAGTGGGGGTTGGGGGCGACAATGAGCAGTTCTTC	CASSVVGVGGDNEQFF
TRBV5-1	NA	NA	TRBJ1-2	TGCGCCAGCAGCCCGGAACCTTCCTATGGCTACACCTTC	CASSPEPSYGYTF
TRBV2	NA	NA	TRBJ1-3	TGTGCCAGCAGTGTGACGGTCGGTGGAAACACCATATATTTT	CASSVTVGGNTIYF
TRBV6-6	NA	NA	TRBJ1-1	TGTGCCAGCAGTTACTCTGGCCGTACTGAAGCTTTCTTT	CASSYSGRTEAFF
TRBV7-2	NA	NA	TRBJ2-3	TGTGCCAGCAGCGCCTCCCGGTTGGCCACAGATACGCAGTATTTT	CASSASRLATDTQYF
TRBV7-3	NA	TRBD1	TRBJ1-1	TGTGCCAGCAGCTCAGGGGGCTCGGGTGAAGCTTTCTTT	CASSSGGSGEAFF
TRBV19	NA	NA	TRBJ1-5	TGTGCCAGTAGTTTTATCGGGGACGGCAATCAGCCCCAGCATTTT	CASSFIGDGNQPQHF
TRBV29-1	NA	TRBD2	TRBJ2-7	TGCAGCGTTTGGACTAGCGGGAGTAAGAGCTCCTACGAGCAGTACTTC	CSVWTSGSKSSYEQYF
TRBV7-2	few	TRBD2	TRBJ2-3	TGTGCCAGCAGCTCTCCCGGGACTAGAACAGATACGCAGTATTTT	CASSSPGTRTDTQYF
TRBV30	NA	NA	TRBJ2-1	TGTGCTCTGATTAGACAGAGCTCCTACAATGAGCAGTTCTTC	CALIRQSSYNEQFF
TRBV6-5	NA	NA	TRBJ2-2	TGTGCCAGCGCAGGGGGAGCGGGAGACCGGGAGCTGTTTTTT	CASAGGAGDRELFF
TRBV29-1	NA	NA	TRBJ1-2	TGCAGCGCTGTCCCGGACAGTCCTAACTATGGCTACACCTTC	CSAVPDSPNYGYTF
TRBV10-1	NA	NA	TRBJ1-1	TGCGCCCAATCGATTGGGAACACTGAAGCTTTCTTT	CAQSIGNTEAFF
TRBV7-2	NA	NA	TRBJ2-4	TGTGCCAGCAGCTCTTGGGTAGCCAAAAACATTCAGTACTTC	CASSSWVAKNIQYF
TRBV6-6	NA	NA	TRBJ2-6	TGTGCCAGCAGTCTTGCGTCTGGGGCCAACGTCCTGACTTTC	CASSLASGANVLTF
TRBV29-1	NA	NA	TRBJ1-5	TGCAGCGTTGAATTGGGCAATGGCAATCAGCCCCAGCATTTT	CSVELGNGNQPQHF
TRBV5-1	NA	TRBD1	TRBJ1-1	TGCGCCAGCAGTCGAGACAGGGGAGGAGAAGCTTTCTTT	CASSRDRGGEAFF
TRBV5-1	NA	NA	TRBJ1-2	TGCGCCAGCAGCTTGGCCCAAATGGGTGGCTACACCTTC	CASSLAQMGGYTF
TRBV6-5	NA	NA	TRBJ1-1	TGTGCCAGCAGTTACGGAAGCACTGAAGCTTTCTTT	CASSYGSTEAFF
TRBV7-9	NA	TRBD1	TRBJ1-4	TGTGCCAGCAGCTCCAGACAGGGCCTTAATGAAAAACTGTTTTTT	CASSSRQGLNEKLFF
TRBV29-1	NA	TRBD1	TRBJ2-5	TGCAGCGCCGAGACAGGGGGCGTTGGAGAGACCCAGTACTTC	CSAETGGVGETQYF
TRBV9	NA	NA	TRBJ1-1	TGTGCCAGCAGCGTAGGACAGCGGATGAACACTGAAGCTTTCTTT	CASSVGQRMNTEAFF
TRBV19	NA	TRBD2	TRBJ2-1	TGTGCCAGTAGTTTCCGGACTAGCGGTTACTCCTACAATGAGCAGTTCTTC	CASSFRTSGYSYNEQFF
TRBV27	NA	TRBD1	TRBJ2-7	TGTGCCAGCAGTTTCCCGGGACAGGGTGTGGGGGAGCAGTACTTC	CASSFPGQGVGEQYF
TRBV5-6	NA	NA	TRBJ1-5	TGTGCCAGCAGCTTGGACGGGGGACATCAGCCCCAGCATTTT	CASSLDGGHQPQHF
TRBV11-3	NA	NA	TRBJ2-3	TGTGCCAGCAGCACGAGCCGCCTAGATACGCAGTATTTT	CASSTSRLDTQYF
TRBV19	NA	NA	TRBJ2-1	TGTGCCAGTAGTATCGCTCCGGGGAATTTTCCCGGCAATGAGCAGTTCTTC	CASSIAPGNFPGNEQFF
TRBV6-1	NA	NA	TRBJ2-1	TGTGCCAGCACCGGGAGTAGGAATGAGCAGTTCTTC	CASTGSRNEQFF
TRBV2	NA	TRBD1	TRBJ1-5	TGTGCCAGCAGAGGGACAGTTAGCAATCAGCCCCAGCATTTT	CASRGTVSNQPQHF
TRBV19	NA	TRBD1	TRBJ2-7	TGTGCCAGTAGAACACGACAGGGGGCCTCTTACGAGCAGTACTTC	CASRTRQGASYEQYF
TRBV15	few	NA	TRBJ1-1	TGTGCCACCGGGGGAGAGGTATCGAACACTGAAGCTTTCTTT	CATGGEVSNTEAFF